The 13 T cell receptor beta chains listed next were all sequenced from one sample in a study of a mutant IDH1 vaccine in newly diagnosed glioma (dated by TCRdb to the early 2020s). The time point label corresponds to: week 47, end of study. Each vaccine dose, consisting of 300 ug of a 20-mer mutant IDH1 peptide in Montanide, was administered subcutaneously with topical imiquimod. The receptor library was made with the immunoSEQ multiplex PCR assay. TCRdb carries this immuneACCESS record with in-frame sequences only. Its versions omit some clonotypes, under half of them owing to an unresolved V gene in the studies checked, with the rest unexplained. The sample table shows almost 95,000 clones, and nearly 90% are seen once. Roughly 0.81% of the sample is held by the ten biggest clonotypes. The antigens these receptors bind are not known. This specimen consisted of PBMCs, obtained from a glioma patient whose treatment included an IDH1 peptide vaccine. These receptors came from a woman in her forties or fifties with glioma.

The CDR3 reads CASSTRRGGNTEAFF. CDR3 in DNA: TGTGCCAGCAGCACTAGGCGGGGAGGGAACACTGAAGCTTTCTTT. This chain links TRBV6-5 with TRBJ1-1; D is ambiguous. With 6 bases removed from V and 1 base from J, the gap between germline ends came to 15 bases. The CDR3 is 15 amino acids. In germline, CDR1 is MNHEY, CDR2 SVGAGI.

This chain connects TRBV19 to TRBJ2-7; TRBD2 is a possible D gene (5 bases). Germline CDR1 and CDR2: LNHDA and SQIVND (reference sequence). Trimming removed 8 bases at V and 3 bases at J, with 17 bases between. CDR3 size: 14 residues. The CDR3 is CASAGGWGVYEQYF. The CDR3 region has the DNA TGTGCCAGTGCGGGTGGGTGGGGAGTCTACGAGCAGTACTTC.

This rearrangement joins TRBV19 to TRBJ2-7; either TRBD1 or TRBD2 may fit D (5 bases each). The CDR3 runs to 14 residues. V lost 3 bases, J lost 0 bases, and 9 bases lay in between. Germline lookup yields CDR1 LNHDA and CDR2 SQIVND (reference sequence). The CDR3 nucleotides read TGTGCCAGTAGTATCGGGGCAGCCTCCTACGAGCAGTACTTC. Its protein product is CASSIGAASYEQYF.

The chain carries TRBV30 and TRBJ2-7; 11 positions agree with TRBD2. Germline loops: CDR1 GTSNPN, CDR2 SVGIG (reference sequence). The CDR3 loop spans 16 amino acids. Trimming removed 8 bases from V and 0 bases from J; junction bases left unmatched: 12. The CDR3 bases are TGTGCCGTCCACGGGACTAGCGGAGGGCACTCCTACGAGCAGTACTTC. The encoded protein is CAVHGTSGGHSYEQYF. The variable domain in full, with the rest retrieved from reference TRBV30 and TRBJ2-7, is SQTIHQWPATLVQPVGSPLSLECTVEGTSNPNLYWYRQAAGRGLQLLFYSVGIGQISSEVPQNLSASRPQDRQFILSSKKLLLSDSGFYLCAVHGTSGGHSYEQYFGPGTRLTVT.

The chain combines TRBV2 with TRBJ2-5; 8 bases align to TRBD1. Unmatched junction bases numbered 5, after V lost 6 bases and J lost 5 bases. The CDR3 has 13 residues. CDR1 and CDR2 from the germline V gene are SNHLY and FYNNEI. The DNA for the CDR3 is TGTGCCAGCAGCCGGGGACAGGAGGAGACCCAGTACTTC. The encoded protein is CASSRGQEETQYF.

The chain carries TRBV27 and TRBJ1-6; 9 nucleotides agree with TRBD1. Looked up from germline, CDR1 is MNHEY and CDR2 is SMNVEV (reference sequence). This CDR3 comprises 16 residues. J was trimmed by 9 bases and V by 4 bases; bases with no gene match: 10. The CDR3: CASSSPARDRVSPLHF. As DNA, the CDR3 is TGTGCCAGCAGTTCCCCCGCCCGGGACAGGGTTTCACCCCTCCACTTT.

V and J are TRBV12-5 and TRBJ1-1; 9 bases are shared with TRBD1. The V gene's germline CDR1 is LGHNT and CDR2 FRNRAP. The V and J ends lost 5 bases and 1 base, in that order; junction bases with no gene match: 5. CDR3 size: 15 residues. The chain's CDR3 is CASGPGTGRNTEAFF. The CDR3 coding sequence is TGTGCTAGTGGTCCTGGGACAGGGAGGAACACTGAAGCTTTCTTT.

The chain joins TRBV5-1 to TRBJ2-6; D not resolved. Germline loops: CDR1 SGHRS, CDR2 YFSETQ. Trimming shortened V by 0 bases and J by 0 bases, and 7 bases separated the two germline ends. This CDR3 is built from 16 residues. CDR3 sequence reads: CASSLVVSSGANVLTF. In DNA form, the CDR3 reads TGCGCCAGCAGCTTGGTTGTAAGCTCTGGGGCCAACGTCCTGACTTTC. Combining the CDR3 with reference TRBV5-1 and TRBJ2-6 gives the whole variable domain KAGVTQTPRYLIKTRGQQVTLSCSPISGHRSVSWYQQTPGQGLQFLFEYFSETQRNKGNFPGRFSGRQFSNSRSEMNVSTLELGDSALYLCASSLVVSSGANVLTFGAGSRLTVL.

CDR3 region: CASSQDWPNSPLHF. The DNA of the CDR3 is TGTGCCAGCAGCCAAGATTGGCCTAATTCACCCCTCCACTTT. V is TRBV14 and J is TRBJ1-6, with D uncertain. CDR3 size: 14 residues. Germline CDR1 and CDR2: SGHDN and FVKESK. Trimming shortened V by 0 bases and J by 6 bases, and 6 bases separated the two germline ends.

J is TRBJ2-7 and V is TRBV12-5; D perhaps matches TRBD1 (6 bases). With 0 bases removed from V and 1 base from J, the gap between germline ends came to 16 bases. The CDR3 runs to 17 residues. The germline gives CDR1 LGHNT, CDR2 FRNRAP. CDR3 sequence reads: CASGLVIRTVRSYEQYF. CDR3 DNA sequence: TGTGCTAGTGGTTTGGTAATAAGGACAGTCAGATCCTACGAGCAGTACTTC.

The chain joins TRBV5-1 to TRBJ2-1; TRBD1 might be the D (6 bases). The CDR3 covers 17 residues. Germline V gives CDR1 SGHRS, CDR2 YFSETQ. V lost 4 bases, J lost 4 bases, and 21 bases lay in between. The CDR3 sequence is CASSPGGHLLRYNEQFF. Written as DNA, the CDR3 is TGCGCCAGCAGCCCTGGGGGACATCTTCTCCGGTACAATGAGCAGTTCTTC.

The genes are TRBV10-3 and TRBJ1-1; D is unresolved. Germline-derived CDR1 and CDR2 are ENHRY and SYGVKD. With 2 bases removed from V and 6 bases from J, the gap between germline ends came to 4 bases. The CDR3 spans 11 residues. The CDR3 DNA follows: TGTGCCATCAGTGAGGCCTCTGAAGCTTTCTTT. This encodes CAISEASEAFF.

This chain connects TRBV30 to TRBJ1-4; no clear D. V was clipped by 3 bases and J by 8 bases, with 4 bases between them. In germline, CDR1 is GTSNPN, CDR2 SVGIG (reference sequence). The CDR3 spans 10 residues. The DNA for the CDR3 is TGTGCCTGGAGCCGGGAAAAACTGTTTTTT. This translates into CAWSREKLFF.